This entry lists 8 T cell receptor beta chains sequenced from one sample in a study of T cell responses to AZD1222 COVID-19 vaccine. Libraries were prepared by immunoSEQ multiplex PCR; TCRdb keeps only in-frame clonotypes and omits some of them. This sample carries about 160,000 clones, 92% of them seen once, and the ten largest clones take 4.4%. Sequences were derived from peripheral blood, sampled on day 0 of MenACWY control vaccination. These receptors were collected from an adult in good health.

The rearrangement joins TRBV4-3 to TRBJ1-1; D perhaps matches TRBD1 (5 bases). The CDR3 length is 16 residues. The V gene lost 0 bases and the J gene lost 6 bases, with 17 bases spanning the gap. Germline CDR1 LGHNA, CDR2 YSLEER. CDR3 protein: CASSQDLGGLGAEAFF. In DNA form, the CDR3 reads TGCGCCAGCAGCCAAGATCTGGGCGGGCTGGGGGCTGAAGCTTTCTTT.

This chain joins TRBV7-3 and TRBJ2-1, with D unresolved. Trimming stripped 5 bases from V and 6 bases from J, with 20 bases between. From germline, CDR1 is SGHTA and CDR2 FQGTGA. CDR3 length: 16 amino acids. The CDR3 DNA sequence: TGTGCCAGCAGCACCCTACTGGGCCCTGCTGGCAATGAGCAGTTCTTC. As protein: CASSTLLGPAGNEQFF. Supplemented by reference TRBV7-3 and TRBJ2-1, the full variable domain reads GAGVSQTPSNKVTEKGKYVELRCDPISGHTALYWYRQSLGQGPEFLIYFQGTGAADDSGLPNDRFFAVRPEGSVSTLKIQRTERGDSAVYLCASSTLLGPAGNEQFFGPGTRLTVL.

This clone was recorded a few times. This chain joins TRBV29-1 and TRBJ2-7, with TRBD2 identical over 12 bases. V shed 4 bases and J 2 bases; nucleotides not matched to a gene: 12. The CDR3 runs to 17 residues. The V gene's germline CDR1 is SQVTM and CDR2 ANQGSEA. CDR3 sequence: CSVVVSTSGSRPYEQYF. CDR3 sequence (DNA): TGCAGCGTTGTCGTTTCGACTAGCGGGAGTAGGCCCTACGAGCAGTACTTC.

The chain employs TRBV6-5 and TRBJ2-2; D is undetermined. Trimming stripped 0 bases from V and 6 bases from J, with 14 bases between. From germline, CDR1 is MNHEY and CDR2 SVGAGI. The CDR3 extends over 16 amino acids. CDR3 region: CASSYSMGLSAGELFF. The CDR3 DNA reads TGTGCCAGCAGTTACTCGATGGGTCTCAGCGCCGGGGAGCTGTTTTTT.

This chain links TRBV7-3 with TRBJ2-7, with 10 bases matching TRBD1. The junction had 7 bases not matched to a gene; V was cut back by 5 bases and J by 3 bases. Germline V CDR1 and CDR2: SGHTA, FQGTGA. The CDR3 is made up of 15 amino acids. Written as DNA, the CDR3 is TGTGCCAGCAGCCGCGGACAGGGGGGAGGCTACGAGCAGTACTTC. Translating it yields CASSRGQGGGYEQYF.

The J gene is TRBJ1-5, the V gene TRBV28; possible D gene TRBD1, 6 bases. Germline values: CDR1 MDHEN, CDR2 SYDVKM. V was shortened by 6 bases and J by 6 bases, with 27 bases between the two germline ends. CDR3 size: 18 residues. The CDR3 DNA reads TGTGCCAGCAGGGGGATGGGGCTGGGGGCTGGGAGTCCTCAGCCCCAGCATTTT. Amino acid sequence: CASRGMGLGAGSPQPQHF.

The CDR3 loop is CSGRLGNTIYF. The DNA of the CDR3 is TGCAGCGGCCGGTTAGGAAACACCATATATTTT. The J gene is TRBJ1-3, the V gene TRBV29-1; no clear D gene. CDR1 is SQVTM, CDR2 ANQGSEA, per germline. The CDR3 has 11 residues. The ends were cut back, 7 bases at V and 4 bases at J, with 8 bases in the middle.

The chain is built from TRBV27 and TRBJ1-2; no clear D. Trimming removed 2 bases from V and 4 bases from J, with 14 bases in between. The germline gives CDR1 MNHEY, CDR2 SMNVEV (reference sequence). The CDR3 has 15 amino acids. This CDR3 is CASSLVEGAAYGYTF. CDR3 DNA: TGTGCCAGCAGTTTAGTCGAGGGTGCTGCCTATGGCTACACCTTC.